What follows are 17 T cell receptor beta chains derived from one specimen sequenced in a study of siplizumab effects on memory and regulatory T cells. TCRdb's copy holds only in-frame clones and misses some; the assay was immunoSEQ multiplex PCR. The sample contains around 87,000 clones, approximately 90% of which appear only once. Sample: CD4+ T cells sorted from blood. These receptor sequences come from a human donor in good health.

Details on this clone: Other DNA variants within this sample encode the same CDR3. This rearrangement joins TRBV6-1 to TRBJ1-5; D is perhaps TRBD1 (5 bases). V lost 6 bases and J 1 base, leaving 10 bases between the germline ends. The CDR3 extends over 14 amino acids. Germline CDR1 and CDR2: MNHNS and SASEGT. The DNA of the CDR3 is TGTGCCAGCAGCCCTCGGGGGAGCAATCAGCCCCAGCATTTT. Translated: CASSPRGSNQPQHF.

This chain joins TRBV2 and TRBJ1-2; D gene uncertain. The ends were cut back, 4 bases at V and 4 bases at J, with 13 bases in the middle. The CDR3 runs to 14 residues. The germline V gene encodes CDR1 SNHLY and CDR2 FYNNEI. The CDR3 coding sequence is TGTGCCAGCAGTGCCTCTGAGGGATTCTATGGCTACACCTTC. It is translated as CASSASEGFYGYTF.

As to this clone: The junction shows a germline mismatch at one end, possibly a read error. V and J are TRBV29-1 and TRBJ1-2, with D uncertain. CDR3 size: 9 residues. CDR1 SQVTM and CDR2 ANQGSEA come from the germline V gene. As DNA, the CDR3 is TGCAGCGTAGAAGAGGGCTACACCTTC. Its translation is CSVEEGYTF. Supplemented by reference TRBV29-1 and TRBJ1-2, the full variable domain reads SAVISQKPSRDICQRGTSLTIQCQVDSQVTMMFWYRQQPGQSLTLIATANQGSEATYESGFVIDKFPISRPNLTFSTLTVSNMSPEDSSIYLCSVEEGYTFGSGTRLTVV.

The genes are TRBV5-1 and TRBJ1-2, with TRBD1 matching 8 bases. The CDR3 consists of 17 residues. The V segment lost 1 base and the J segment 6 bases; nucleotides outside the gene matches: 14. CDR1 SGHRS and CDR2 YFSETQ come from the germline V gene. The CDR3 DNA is TGCGCCAGCAGCTTGATGGCAGGGGGCGCCCAGTCGGATGGCTACACCTTC. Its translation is CASSLMAGGAQSDGYTF.

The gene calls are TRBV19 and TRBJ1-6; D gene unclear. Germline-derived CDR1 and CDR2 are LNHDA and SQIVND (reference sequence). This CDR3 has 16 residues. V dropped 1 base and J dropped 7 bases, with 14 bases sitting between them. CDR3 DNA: TGTGCCAGTAGTATAGCGAAGAGGGTGCGGAATTCACCCCTCCACTTT. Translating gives CASSIAKRVRNSPLHF.

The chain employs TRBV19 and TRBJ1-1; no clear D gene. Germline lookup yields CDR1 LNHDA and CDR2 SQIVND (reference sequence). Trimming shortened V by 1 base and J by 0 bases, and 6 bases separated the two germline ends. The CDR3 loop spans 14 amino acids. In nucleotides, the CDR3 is TGTGCCAGTAGTATAGTTCCGATGAACACTGAAGCTTTCTTT. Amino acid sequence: CASSIVPMNTEAFF. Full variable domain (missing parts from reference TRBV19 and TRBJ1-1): DGGITQSPKYLFRKEGQNVTLSCEQNLNHDAMYWYRQDPGQGLRLIYYSQIVNDFQKGDIAEGYSVSREKKESFPLTVTSAQKNPTAFYLCASSIVPMNTEAFFGQGTRLTVV.

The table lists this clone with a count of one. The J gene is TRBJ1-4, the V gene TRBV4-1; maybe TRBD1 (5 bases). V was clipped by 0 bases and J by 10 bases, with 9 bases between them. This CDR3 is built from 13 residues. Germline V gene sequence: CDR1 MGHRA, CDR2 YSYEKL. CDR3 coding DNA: TGCGCCAGCAGCCAAGAAGGGGTTGGAAAACTGTTTTTT. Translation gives CASSQEGVGKLFF.

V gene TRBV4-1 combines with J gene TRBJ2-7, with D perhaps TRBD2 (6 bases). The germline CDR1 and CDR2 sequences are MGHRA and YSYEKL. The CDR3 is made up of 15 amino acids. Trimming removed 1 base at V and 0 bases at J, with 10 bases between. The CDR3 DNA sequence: TGCGCCAGCAGCCAAGGGGGGGTGATCTCCTACGAGCAGTACTTC. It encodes CASSQGGVISYEQYF.

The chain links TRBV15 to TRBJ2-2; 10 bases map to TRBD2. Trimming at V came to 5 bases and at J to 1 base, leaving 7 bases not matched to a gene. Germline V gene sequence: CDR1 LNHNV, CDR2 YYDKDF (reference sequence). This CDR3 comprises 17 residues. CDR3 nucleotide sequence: TGTGCCACCAGCCCCCGGACTAGCGGACGGAACACCGGGGAGCTGTTTTTT. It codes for CATSPRTSGRNTGELFF.

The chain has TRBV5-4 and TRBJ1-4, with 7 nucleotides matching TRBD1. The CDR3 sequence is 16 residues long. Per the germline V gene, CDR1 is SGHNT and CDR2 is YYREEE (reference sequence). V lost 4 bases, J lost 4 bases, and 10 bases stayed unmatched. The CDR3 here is CASSKTGVGYNEKLFF. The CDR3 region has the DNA TGTGCCAGCAGCAAAACAGGGGTCGGCTATAATGAAAAACTGTTTTTT.

CDR3 protein: CASSQDSTDTQYF. The CDR3 DNA sequence: TGCGCCAGCAGCCAAGACAGCACAGATACGCAGTATTTT. The chain links TRBV4-3 to TRBJ2-3; D remains unclear. Trimming removed 0 bases at V and 0 bases at J, with 1 base between. Germline lookup yields CDR1 LGHNA and CDR2 YSLEER. CDR3 size: 13 residues.

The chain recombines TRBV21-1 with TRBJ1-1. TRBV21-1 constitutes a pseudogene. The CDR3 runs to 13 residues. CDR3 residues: CASSAGTHTEAFF. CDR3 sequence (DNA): TGTGCCAGCAGCGCCGGGACCCACACTGAAGCTTTCTTT.

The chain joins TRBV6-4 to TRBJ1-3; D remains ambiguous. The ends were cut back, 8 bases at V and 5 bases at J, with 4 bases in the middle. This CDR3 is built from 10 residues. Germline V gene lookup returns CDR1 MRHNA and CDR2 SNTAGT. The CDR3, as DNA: TGTGCCAGCGTAAGAAACACCATATATTTT. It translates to CASVRNTIYF.

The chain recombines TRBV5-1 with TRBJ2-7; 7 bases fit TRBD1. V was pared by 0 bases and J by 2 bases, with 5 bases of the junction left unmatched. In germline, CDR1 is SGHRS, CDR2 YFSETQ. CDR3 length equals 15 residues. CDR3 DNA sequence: TGCGCCAGCAGCTTGGCCGGGACAGCACCCTACGAGCAGTACTTC. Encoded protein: CASSLAGTAPYEQYF.

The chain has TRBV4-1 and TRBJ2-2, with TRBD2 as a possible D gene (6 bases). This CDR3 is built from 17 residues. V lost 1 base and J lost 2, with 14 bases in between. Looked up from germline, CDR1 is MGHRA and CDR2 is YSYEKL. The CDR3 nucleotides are TGCGCCAGCAGCCAAGCCCCGGTCGGGAGAAACACCGGGGAGCTGTTTTTT. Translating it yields CASSQAPVGRNTGELFF.

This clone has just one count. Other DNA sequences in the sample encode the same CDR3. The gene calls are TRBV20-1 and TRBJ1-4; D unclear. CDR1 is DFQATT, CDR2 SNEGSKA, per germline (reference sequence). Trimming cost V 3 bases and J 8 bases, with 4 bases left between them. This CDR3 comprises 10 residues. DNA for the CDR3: TGCAGTGCTAGGCGGGAAAAACTGTTTTTT. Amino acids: CSARREKLFF.

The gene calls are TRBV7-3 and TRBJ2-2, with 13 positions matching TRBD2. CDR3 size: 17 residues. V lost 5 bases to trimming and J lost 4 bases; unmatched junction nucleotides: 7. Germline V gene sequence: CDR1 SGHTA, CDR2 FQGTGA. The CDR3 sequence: CASSPSRLAGGTGELFF. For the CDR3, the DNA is TGTGCCAGCAGCCCTTCAAGACTAGCGGGAGGCACCGGGGAGCTGTTTTTT.